The rows below give T cell receptor beta chains drawn from one sample of a study of shared clonotypes between healthy human individuals. Profiled with immunoSEQ multiplex PCR; TCRdb holds only in-frame clones, not every one. The sample includes over a million clones, around 97% of them seen just once. Sequencing was carried out using naive CD4+ T cells sorted from blood. These receptors were collected from a man aged 25 to 40 in good health. Each CDR3 is given with its conserved first and last residue. A D gene is named only where the DNA matches it firmly. Clone sizes are given selectively: once, few, many, or a class where the clone is expanded.

j_call | d_call | clone_size | v_call | cdr3_aa | cdr3_nt
TRBJ2-2 | TRBD2 | NA | TRBV6-6 | CASSREAALTGELFF | TGTGCCAGCTCCCGGGAGGCAGCCCTCACCGGGGAGCTGTTTTTT
TRBJ1-4 | NA | NA | TRBV5-6 | CASSLPGPSEKLFF | TGTGCCAGCAGCTTGCCGGGACCAAGTGAAAAACTGTTTTTT
TRBJ1-1 | NA | NA | TRBV2 | CASSNQGRATEAFF | TGTGCCAGCAGTAACCAGGGGCGCGCCACTGAAGCTTTCTTT
TRBJ2-7 | TRBD2 | NA | TRBV10-3 | CASSDSGRSSYEQYF | TGTGCCAGCAGTGATAGCGGGAGGAGCTCCTACGAGCAGTACTTC
TRBJ2-4 | TRBD2 | NA | TRBV11-2 | CASIPLSGRAEDGIQYF | TGTGCCAGCATCCCCCTTAGCGGGAGGGCCGAAGATGGCATTCAGTACTTC
TRBJ1-2 | TRBD1 | once | TRBV6-1 | CASSDATGGNYGYTF | TGTGCCAGCAGTGATGCGACAGGGGGCAACTATGGCTACACCTTC
TRBJ2-3 | TRBD2 | NA | TRBV9 | CASSVALSGRAADTQYF | TGTGCCAGCAGCGTAGCCCTTAGCGGGAGGGCCGCAGATACGCAGTATTTT
TRBJ2-1 | TRBD2 | once | TRBV27 | CASSLSMRASGRHEQFF | TGTGCCAGCAGTTTATCGATGAGGGCTAGCGGGAGGCATGAGCAGTTCTTC
TRBJ2-7 | TRBD2 | NA | TRBV13 | CASSSILAGTYEQYF | TGTGCCAGCAGCTCCATACTAGCGGGGACCTACGAGCAGTACTTC
TRBJ2-5 | TRBD2 | NA | TRBV5-4 | CASSFPAGGAERETQYF | TGTGCCAGCAGCTTCCCAGCGGGGGGGGCTGAGCGAGAGACCCAGTACTTC
TRBJ2-2 | NA | NA | TRBV29-1 | CSVEKYPDGTGELFF | TGCAGCGTTGAAAAGTACCCAGACGGCACCGGGGAGCTGTTTTTT
TRBJ2-7 | NA | NA | TRBV5-6 | CASSLAGRGEEQYF | TGTGCCAGCAGCTTGGCCGGCAGGGGAGAAGAGCAGTACTTC
TRBJ2-1 | NA | NA | TRBV14 | CASSQGPLALARTNEQFF | TGTGCCAGCAGCCAAGGCCCGCTAGCGCTAGCGAGAACCAATGAGCAGTTCTTC
TRBJ2-2 | TRBD2 | NA | TRBV19 | CASSRWLAGGQGGELFF | TGTGCCAGTAGTAGATGGCTAGCGGGAGGGCAAGGCGGGGAGCTGTTTTTT
TRBJ1-3 | NA | NA | TRBV29-1 | CSVVSGAGNTIYF | TGCAGCGTTGTTTCGGGGGCTGGAAACACCATATATTTT
TRBJ2-1 | TRBD2 | NA | TRBV27 | CASSLELADYNEQFF | TGTGCCAGCAGTTTAGAACTAGCGGACTACAATGAGCAGTTCTTC
TRBJ2-1 | TRBD2 | NA | TRBV2 | CASSDRSGRARDEQFF | TGTGCCAGCAGTGATAGAAGCGGGAGGGCCCGAGATGAGCAGTTCTTC
TRBJ2-1 | NA | NA | TRBV2 | CASSGGSEQFF | TGTGCCAGCAGTGGGGGAAGTGAGCAGTTCTTC
TRBJ2-1 | TRBD2 | NA | TRBV5-1 | CASSLVLAVNEQFF | TGCGCCAGCAGCTTGGTACTAGCGGTGAATGAGCAGTTCTTC
TRBJ2-6 | NA | NA | TRBV6-5 | CASTRSSSGANVLTF | TGTGCCAGCACCCGATCGAGTTCTGGGGCCAACGTCCTGACTTTC
TRBJ2-5 | NA | NA | TRBV7-2 | CASSSLHPTLRTQYF | TGTGCCAGCAGCTCCTTACACCCCACTCTGAGAACCCAGTACTTC
TRBJ2-7 | TRBD2 | NA | TRBV4-1 | CASSQDGPRTSGGWYEQYF | TGCGCCAGCAGCCAAGATGGACCCCGGACTAGCGGGGGATGGTACGAGCAGTACTTC
TRBJ1-1 | NA | NA | TRBV11-3 | CASSLGRGFMNTEAFF | TGTGCCAGCAGCTTAGGGCGGGGATTCATGAACACTGAAGCTTTCTTT
TRBJ2-1 | NA | once | TRBV23-1 | CASSQCRRPPKQFF | TGCGCCAGCAGTCAATGTCGGCGGCCACCAAAGCAGTTCTTC
TRBJ1-2 | NA | NA | TRBV6-5 | CASSYSINANYGYTF | TGTGCCAGCAGTTACTCGATAAATGCTAACTATGGCTACACCTTC
TRBJ2-1 | NA | NA | TRBV27 | CASSFFSLNEQFF | TGTGCCAGCAGTTTCTTTTCGCTCAATGAGCAGTTCTTC
TRBJ1-4 | TRBD1 | once | TRBV6-6 | CASSRQGRLVNEKLFF | TGTGCCAGCAGTAGACAGGGACGGCTAGTGAATGAAAAACTGTTTTTT
TRBJ1-1 | NA | few | TRBV28 | CASSLRSTEAFF | TGTGCCAGCAGCCTCAGGTCCACTGAAGCTTTCTTT
TRBJ1-2 | NA | few | TRBV28 | CASSLSYYGYTF | TGTGCCAGCAGTTTATCGTACTATGGCTACACCTTC
TRBJ1-5 | NA | NA | TRBV28 | CASSLPHRPRYSNQPQHF | TGTGCCAGCAGTTTACCCCATAGGCCGCGGTATAGCAATCAGCCCCAGCATTTT
TRBJ2-5 | NA | NA | TRBV5-5 | CASSFPGRRQETQYF | TGTGCCAGCAGCTTTCCGGGACGGCGACAAGAGACCCAGTACTTC
TRBJ2-7 | TRBD2 | NA | TRBV4-3 | CASSQAGTSSYEQYF | TGCGCCAGCAGCCAGGCTGGGACTAGCTCCTACGAGCAGTACTTC
TRBJ1-5 | NA | NA | TRBV10-3 | CAISDPHGRGSGQPQHF | TGTGCCATCAGTGACCCTCACGGTCGGGGGTCCGGTCAGCCCCAGCATTTT
TRBJ2-1 | TRBD2 | NA | TRBV10-1 | CASSRGGPGDNEQFF | TGCGCCAGCAGCCGGGGGGGGCCCGGTGACAATGAGCAGTTCTTC
TRBJ2-7 | TRBD1 | NA | TRBV30 | CAWNRDRGSYEQYF | TGTGCCTGGAATAGGGACAGGGGATCCTACGAGCAGTACTTC
TRBJ2-3 | TRBD2 | NA | TRBV2 | CASRHEREPTDTQYF | TGTGCCAGCAGGCACGAGCGGGAGCCCACAGATACGCAGTATTTT
TRBJ1-1 | NA | NA | TRBV5-4 | CASSLDRQNTEAFF | TGTGCCAGCAGCTTGGACCGGCAGAACACTGAAGCTTTCTTT
TRBJ2-7 | TRBD1 | NA | TRBV18 | CASSPGTGPYEQYF | TGTGCCAGCTCTCCTGGGACAGGGCCGTACGAGCAGTACTTC
TRBJ1-4 | NA | once | TRBV5-1 | CASSLAGTTIGEKLFF | TGCGCCAGCAGCTTGGCCGGGACCACCATCGGTGAAAAACTGTTTTTT
TRBJ2-7 | NA | NA | TRBV28 | CASTPGILTYEQYF | TGTGCCAGCACCCCCGGCATTCTAACCTACGAGCAGTACTTC
TRBJ1-1 | TRBD1 | NA | TRBV5-1 | CASSWTGGVAATEAFF | TGCGCCAGCAGCTGGACAGGGGGCGTAGCTGCCACTGAAGCTTTCTTT
TRBJ1-2 | NA | NA | TRBV4-3 | CASSQVGSFGYTF | TGCGCCAGCAGCCAAGTTGGGTCTTTCGGCTACACCTTC
TRBJ2-2 | TRBD2 | NA | TRBV5-6 | CASSPSGRANTGELFF | TGTGCCAGCAGCCCTAGCGGGAGGGCGAACACCGGGGAGCTGTTTTTT
TRBJ1-2 | TRBD1 | NA | TRBV5-1 | CASTPVQGDGYTF | TGCGCCAGCACCCCAGTACAGGGGGACGGCTACACCTTC
TRBJ2-4 | NA | NA | TRBV19 | CASSIGTLAKNIQYF | TGTGCCAGTAGTATCGGGACTCTAGCCAAAAACATTCAGTACTTC
TRBJ2-6 | TRBD1 | NA | TRBV9 | CASSPSGTGDSGANVLTF | TGTGCCAGCAGCCCTTCCGGGACAGGAGACTCTGGGGCCAACGTCCTGACTTTC
TRBJ2-5 | NA | NA | TRBV30 | CAWDTLLGKTQYF | TGTGCCTGGGACACCCTCCTGGGGAAGACCCAGTACTTC
TRBJ2-3 | NA | NA | TRBV28 | CASSAGRADTQYF | TGTGCCAGCAGCGCCGGGCGGGCAGATACGCAGTATTTT
TRBJ1-1 | NA | NA | TRBV6-5 | CASSYSRGLGTEAFF | TGTGCCAGCAGTTACTCGAGAGGGTTAGGCACTGAAGCTTTCTTT
TRBJ2-7 | NA | NA | TRBV7-6 | CASSSDTGFKAYEQYF | TGTGCCAGCAGCTCAGATACAGGGTTTAAAGCCTACGAGCAGTACTTC
TRBJ2-5 | NA | NA | TRBV7-9 | CASSYKSVRETQYF | TGTGCCAGCAGCTACAAGTCGGTTCGAGAGACCCAGTACTTC
TRBJ2-1 | TRBD2 | NA | TRBV4-1 | CASSQDRSGRALEQFF | TGCGCCAGCAGCCAAGACAGGAGCGGGAGGGCCCTTGAGCAGTTCTTC
TRBJ2-2 | NA | NA | TRBV4-1 | CASRNFLEQGNTGELFF | TGCGCCAGCAGAAATTTTCTCGAGCAGGGGAATACCGGGGAGCTGTTTTTT
TRBJ1-5 | NA | NA | TRBV28 | CASSLTGKTQPQHF | TGTGCCAGCAGTTTAACGGGAAAGACCCAGCCCCAGCATTTT
TRBJ2-7 | NA | once | TRBV9 | CASSVDWGSYEQYF | TGTGCCAGCAGCGTAGACTGGGGGTCGTACGAGCAGTACTTC